What follows are 13 T cell receptor beta chains derived from one specimen sequenced in a study of cytomegalovirus exposure and HLA in healthy donors. This table comes from immunoSEQ multiplex PCR, and its TCRdb copy is limited to in-frame clones, with some not included. The sample has around 70,000 clones; around 94% are singletons. The sample taken for sequencing was PBMCs. The source is a man younger than 35 in good health and CMV-seropositive.

The chain joins TRBV5-1 to TRBJ2-2, with 9 bases fitting TRBD1. Germline assignment: CDR1 SGHRS and CDR2 YFSETQ. The CDR3 loop spans 15 amino acids. V was pared by 4 bases and J by 5 bases, with 6 bases of the junction left unmatched. The CDR3 protein is CASSRDRVRTGELFF. CDR3 in DNA: TGCGCCAGCAGCCGGGACAGGGTGAGAACCGGGGAGCTGTTTTTT. Full variable domain (remainder filled in from reference TRBV5-1 and TRBJ2-2): KAGVTQTPRYLIKTRGQQVTLSCSPISGHRSVSWYQQTPGQGLQFLFEYFSETQRNKGNFPGRFSGRQFSNSRSEMNVSTLELGDSALYLCASSRDRVRTGELFFGEGSRLTVL.

The J gene is TRBJ2-7, the V gene TRBV11-1; D is undetermined. The CDR3 length is 13 residues. Germline assignment: CDR1 SGHAT and CDR2 FQDESV (reference sequence). Trimming pared 2 bases from V and 2 bases from J, leaving 7 bases between. This chain's CDR3 is CASSLTATYEQYF. In DNA, the CDR3 is TGTGCCAGCAGCTTAACCGCTACCTACGAGCAGTACTTC. Looking up the rest from reference TRBV11-1 and TRBJ2-7 gives the full variable domain: EAEVAQSPRYKITEKSQAVAFWCDPISGHATLYWYRQILGQGPELLVQFQDESVVDDSQLPKDRFSAERLKGVDSTLKIQPAELGDSAMYLCASSLTATYEQYFGPGTRLTVT.

This clone was picked up one time. The J gene is TRBJ1-2, the V gene TRBV6-1, with 10 nucleotides matching TRBD1. The CDR3 has 15 amino acids. Trimming at V came to 6 bases and at J to 4 bases, leaving 8 bases not matched to a gene. Germline values: CDR1 MNHNS, CDR2 SASEGT. CDR3 nucleotides: TGTGCCAGCAGGTCCGGGACAGGGGCGGGCTATGGCTACACCTTC. Translated: CASRSGTGAGYGYTF.

This chain links TRBV2 with TRBJ2-3, with TRBD2 as a possible D gene (6 bases). V was cut by 4 bases and J by 2 bases, with 13 bases left in between. Germline V gives CDR1 SNHLY, CDR2 FYNNEI. There are 15 residues in the CDR3. The CDR3 nucleotides read TGTGCCAGCAGTGTAGGCGGGGCACACACAGATACGCAGTATTTT. The encoded protein is CASSVGGAHTDTQYF. The complete variable domain, with remaining parts taken from reference TRBV2 and TRBJ2-3, reads EPEVTQTPSHQVTQMGQEVILRCVPISNHLYFYWYRQILGQKVEFLVSFYNNEISEKSEIFDDQFSVERPDGSNFTLKIRSTKLEDSAMYFCASSVGGAHTDTQYFGPGTRLTVL.

The chain carries TRBV29-1 and TRBJ2-1; 9 nucleotides agree with TRBD2. CDR1 is SQVTM and CDR2 is ANQGSEA in the germline V gene. CDR3 length equals 14 residues. V lost 5 bases to trimming and J lost 1 base; unmatched junction nucleotides: 3. This CDR3 is CSVRGLASYNEQFF. CDR3 DNA: TGCAGCGTTAGAGGACTAGCGTCCTACAATGAGCAGTTCTTC.

The V call is TRBV7-9, the J call TRBJ2-7, with 7 bases aligning to TRBD1. The V gene's germline CDR1 is SEHNR and CDR2 FQNEAQ (reference sequence). Trimming removed 6 bases from V and 6 bases from J; junction bases left unmatched: 8. The CDR3 is made up of 13 amino acids. This CDR3 is CASRWDRTGEQYF. CDR3 in DNA: TGTGCCAGCAGGTGGGACAGAACCGGCGAGCAGTACTTC.

The rearrangement joins TRBV30 to TRBJ2-1; TRBD2 aligns across 9 bases. The ends lost 0 bases at V and 9 bases at J; junction bases unmatched: 15. From germline, CDR1 is GTSNPN and CDR2 SVGIG (reference sequence). CDR3 size: 17 residues. The CDR3 sequence: CAWSVLSGSRIGREQFF. DNA for the CDR3: TGTGCCTGGAGTGTTCTTAGCGGGAGTAGGATAGGCCGTGAGCAGTTCTTC.

This clone was recorded a few times. The chain is built from TRBV2 and TRBJ1-2; no clear D. CDR1 SNHLY and CDR2 FYNNEI come from the germline V gene. V was shortened by 3 bases and J by 3 bases, with 14 bases between the two germline ends. The CDR3 has 15 amino acids. Here the CDR3 DNA reads TGTGCCAGCAGTGACAGGCGGCGGGCGGACTATGGCTACACCTTC. Its protein is CASSDRRRADYGYTF.

This clone appeared a single time. The gene calls are TRBV6-1 and TRBJ2-3, with TRBD2 matching over 7 bases. Trimming removed 6 bases from V and 5 bases from J; junction bases left unmatched: 11. CDR3 size: 15 residues. Germline CDR1 is MNHNS and CDR2 is SASEGT. This CDR3 reads CASRMGLNLGDTQYF. CDR3 coding DNA: TGTGCCAGCAGGATGGGACTAAACCTCGGAGATACGCAGTATTTT.

This sequence joins TRBV9 and TRBJ1-4; TRBD1 might be the D (6 bases). The CDR3 consists of 15 residues. Trimming stripped 5 bases from V and 8 bases from J, with 19 bases between. Germline V gene lookup returns CDR1 SGDLS and CDR2 YYNGEE. CDR3 sequence (DNA): TGTGCCAGCAGTCGAGTACAGGGCCCGCTAGAAAAACTGTTTTTT. Encoded protein: CASSRVQGPLEKLFF.

The CDR3 loop reads CASSVAFRNTNTGELFF. The CDR3 DNA sequence: TGTGCCAGCAGCGTAGCCTTCAGAAATACGAACACCGGGGAGCTGTTTTTT. V gene TRBV9 combines with J gene TRBJ2-2; D is unclear. The CDR3 has 17 residues. V dropped 0 bases and J dropped 0 bases, with 12 bases sitting between them. Germline-derived CDR1 and CDR2 are SGDLS and YYNGEE.

The rearrangement uses TRBV5-4 and TRBJ1-1; TRBD1 aligns across 8 bases. CDR3 length: 15 amino acids. Trimming cost V 6 bases and J 1 base; bases outside gene matches: 8. Germline loops: CDR1 SGHNT, CDR2 YYREEE (reference sequence). CDR3 sequence reads: CASNPGGLSNTEAFF. CDR3 bases: TGTGCCAGCAACCCAGGGGGCCTATCGAACACTGAAGCTTTCTTT.

The genes are TRBV7-2 and TRBJ2-7; 8 bases line up with TRBD2. J was trimmed by 6 bases and V by 2 bases; bases with no gene match: 9. This CDR3 contains 15 residues. The germline V gene encodes CDR1 SGHTA and CDR2 FQGNSA. CDR3 bases: TGTGCCAGCAGCTTAATGGCGGGAGGAGACGGCGAGCAGTACTTC. This encodes CASSLMAGGDGEQYF.